Below are 14 T cell receptor beta chains sequenced from a single sample in a study of Ad26.COV2.S vaccination and SARS-CoV-2 variants. Sequenced by immunoSEQ multiplex PCR; TCRdb stores in-frame clones only, minus some. Seen here are 500,000 or so clones, around 88% observed once, and the top ten hold 9.5% to 15%. Regarding treatment: 15 to 20 received Ad26.COV2.S at low or high dose, single or two shots; roughly 5 received placebo; per-sample allocation not given. The samples were gathered on day 63 after the first injection of vaccine or placebo. Sequences were derived from peripheral blood, sampled in a trial of Ad26.COV2.S vaccine versus placebo. The receptors come from a person between 18 and 65 years old who received the Ad26.COV2.S COVID-19 vaccine or a placebo.

This CDR3 reads CASSNTRADTQYF. The CDR3 DNA reads as TGTGCCAGCAGCAACACCCGCGCAGATACGCAGTATTTT. The V call is TRBV5-4, the J call TRBJ2-3, with D uncertain. This CDR3 has 13 residues. Trimming took off 4 bases at V and 4 bases at J, with 10 bases between the two ends. Germline loops: CDR1 SGHNT, CDR2 YYREEE (reference sequence).

The J gene is TRBJ1-5, the V gene TRBV18; 8 bases align to TRBD1. CDR3 length: 16 residues. Unmatched junction bases numbered 12, after V lost 3 bases and J lost 8 bases. Germline V gene lookup returns CDR1 KGHSH and CDR2 LQKENI. The CDR3 here is CASSPFGQGILEPQHF. The CDR3 DNA reads TGTGCCAGCTCACCTTTCGGACAGGGAATTCTTGAGCCCCAGCATTTT.

V usage is TRBV4-3 and J usage is TRBJ1-1, with no clear D. V lost 0 bases, J lost 3 bases, and 14 bases lay in between. The CDR3 is 16 residues long. The germline gives CDR1 LGHNA, CDR2 YSLEER. This CDR3 is CASSQELNGLDTEAFF. The CDR3 DNA is TGCGCCAGCAGCCAAGAACTTAATGGCTTGGACACTGAAGCTTTCTTT.

V gene TRBV2 combines with J gene TRBJ1-4; 8 nucleotides agree with TRBD1. Germline CDR1 and CDR2: SNHLY and FYNNEI. The CDR3 is 13 amino acids. J was trimmed by 7 bases and V by 6 bases; bases with no gene match: 4. The CDR3 nucleotides read TGTGCCAGCAGGCAGGGGGCTCGTGAAAAACTGTTTTTT. It encodes CASRQGAREKLFF.

This clone was counted a single time. The rearrangement uses TRBV5-4 and TRBJ2-6, with no clear D. The V and J ends lost 0 bases and 1 base respectively, with 5 bases between them. CDR1 is SGHNT and CDR2 is YYREEE in the germline V gene (reference sequence). This CDR3 contains 15 residues. CDR3 coding DNA: TGTGCCAGCAGCTTGGATTCTTCTGGGGCCAACGTCCTGACTTTC. Residues: CASSLDSSGANVLTF.

The V and J genes are TRBV10-3 and TRBJ2-7, with TRBD2 matching 10 bases. V trimming: 5 bases; J trimming: 2 bases; junction bases outside the gene matches: 27. Per the germline V gene, CDR1 is ENHRY and CDR2 is SYGVKD. The CDR3 is made up of 22 amino acids. In nucleotides, the CDR3 is TGTGCCATCAGTCCAGGACAGGGAGGACTAGCGGAGGTCCCCGGGCAACCCTACGAGCAGTACTTC. Its protein product is CAISPGQGGLAEVPGQPYEQYF.

J is TRBJ1-1 and V is TRBV10-1, with 7 bases that match TRBD1. V lost 9 bases, J lost 2 bases, and 9 bases stayed unmatched. The CDR3 has 14 amino acids. Germline values: CDR1 WNHNN, CDR2 SYGVQD (reference sequence). The CDR3 loop is CASVGGPPNTEAFF. The CDR3 DNA reads TGCGCCAGTGTAGGGGGCCCTCCTAACACTGAAGCTTTCTTT.

The chain links TRBV24-1 to TRBJ2-3; D is perhaps TRBD1 or TRBD2 (6 bases each). The V end was cut by 3 bases, the J end by 2 bases, with 11 bases between. The CDR3 consists of 15 residues. The germline CDR1 and CDR2 sequences are KGHDR and SFDVKD. CDR3 in DNA: TGTGCCACCAGTGATCCGGGGGCCTACACAGATACGCAGTATTTT. Its translation is CATSDPGAYTDTQYF.

The V gene is TRBV11-2, the J gene TRBJ2-2, with TRBD2 matching 12 bases. Germline CDR1 is SGHAT and CDR2 is FQNNGV. The trim removed 2 bases at V and 5 bases at J, leaving 3 bases unmatched. The CDR3 spans 16 residues. In DNA, the CDR3 is TGTGCCAGCAGCTTACAGACTAGCGGGGGAACCGGGGAGCTGTTTTTT. Protein product: CASSLQTSGGTGELFF.

The chain couples TRBV2 to TRBJ2-2; D not certain. Looked up from germline, CDR1 is SNHLY and CDR2 is FYNNEI. The V end was cut by 6 bases, the J end by 5 bases, with 10 bases between. This CDR3 region has 13 residues. The chain's CDR3 is CASSPLGTGELFF. The CDR3 nucleotides read TGTGCCAGCAGCCCACTTGGGACCGGGGAGCTGTTTTTT.

CDR3 DNA: TGTGCCAGCAGGGGACAGGGAGGGACTGAAGCTTTCTTT. Amino acid sequence: CASRGQGGTEAFF. This sequence joins TRBV28 and TRBJ1-1; 9 bases fit TRBD1. CDR1 is MDHEN and CDR2 is SYDVKM in the germline V gene. J gave up 5 bases and V 6 bases, and 4 bases lay outside the gene matches. The CDR3 runs to 13 residues.

The chain combines TRBV7-9 with TRBJ2-1, with TRBD2 matching 8 bases. V lost 5 bases, J lost 5 bases, and 8 bases stayed unmatched. The CDR3 is 15 residues long. The germline V gene encodes CDR1 SEHNR and CDR2 FQNEAQ (reference sequence). The CDR3 is CASSQVAGTNNEQFF. The CDR3 region has the DNA TGTGCCAGCAGCCAGGTAGCGGGAACTAACAATGAGCAGTTCTTC.

The chain recombines TRBV29-1 with TRBJ1-1, with TRBD1 matching 7 bases. Germline assignment: CDR1 SQVTM and CDR2 ANQGSEA. This CDR3 is built from 13 residues. The ends lost 4 bases at V and 6 bases at J; junction bases unmatched: 8. CDR3 DNA sequence: TGCAGCGTTGTGGGACAGCCGTCTTCTGAAGCTTTCTTT. Protein: CSVVGQPSSEAFF.

V and J are TRBV4-1 and TRBJ2-1; 8 nucleotides agree with TRBD2. The CDR3 is made up of 15 amino acids. V was clipped by 0 bases and J by 9 bases; unmatched bases: 7. The germline CDR1 and CDR2 sequences are MGHRA and YSYEKL. The CDR3 protein is CASSQDGGGLGEQFF. The CDR3, as DNA: TGCGCCAGCAGCCAAGACGGCGGGGGGTTAGGTGAGCAGTTCTTC.